This is a list of T cell receptor beta chains from one sample in a study of cytomegalovirus exposure and HLA in healthy donors. Profiled with immunoSEQ multiplex PCR; TCRdb holds only in-frame clones, not every one. Counted here are fewer than 200,000 clones, roughly 80% occurring once; the ten biggest clones make up more than 2%. Input material: PBMCs. The receptors were sampled from a man between 60 and 75 years old in good health and CMV-seronegative. Each CDR3 is given without its conserved first and last residue.

>TRBV7-9
ASNVLQGTNTGELF
>TRBV5-6
ASRRGGVRNTIY
>TRBV9
ASSVAFGDEQF
>TRBV28
ATESNYGYT
>TRBV5-1
ASSLGSSGGYT
>TRBV29-1
SVEPGTGHNEQF
>TRBV5-1
ASGWGDLTDTQY
>TRBV5-1
ASSATPADRANYGYT
>TRBV6-5
ASSPGLASSSEQY
>TRBV6-1
ASNVGLADYEQY
>TRBV27
ASTPRGTGGYEQY
>TRBV28
ASSDAGTGRCEQY
>TRBV5-6
ASSVDRKNYGYT
>TRBV12-5
ASGSGTAHNEQF
>TRBV7-2
ASSSQTGVWCEQY
>TRBV25-1
ASRGAGGPGELF
>TRBV7-9
ASSLEAGNTIY
>TRBV6-5
ASRPAGLRTEAF
>TRBV7-8
ASSLGTSGGFYEQY
>TRBV5-6
ASSLASSGSPISYEQY
>TRBV29-1
SAGQGTYNEQF
>TRBV29-1
SDRQLTSYEQY
>TRBV19
ASSIDRGGGGNQPQN
>TRBV7-2
ASRGGSYEQY
>TRBV27
ASSRLTGGASTEAF
>TRBV19
ASSIQEWQPQH
>TRBV6-5
ASSWGGTGSYEQY
>TRBV29-1
SVRDREKLF
>TRBV4-1
ASSFTGRAVGYT